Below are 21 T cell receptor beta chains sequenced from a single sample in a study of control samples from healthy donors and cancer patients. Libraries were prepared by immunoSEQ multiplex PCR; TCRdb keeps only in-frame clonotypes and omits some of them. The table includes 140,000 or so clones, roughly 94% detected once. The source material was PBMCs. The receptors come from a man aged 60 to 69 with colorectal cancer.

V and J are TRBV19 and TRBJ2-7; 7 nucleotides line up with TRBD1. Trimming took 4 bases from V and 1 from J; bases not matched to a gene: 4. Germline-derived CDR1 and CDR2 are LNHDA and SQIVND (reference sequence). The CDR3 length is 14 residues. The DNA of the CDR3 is TGTGCCAGTAGTAGGGGACAGCTTTCCTACGAGCAGTACTTC. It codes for CASSRGQLSYEQYF. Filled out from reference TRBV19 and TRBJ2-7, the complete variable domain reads DGGITQSPKYLFRKEGQNVTLSCEQNLNHDAMYWYRQDPGQGLRLIYYSQIVNDFQKGDIAEGYSVSREKKESFPLTVTSAQKNPTAFYLCASSRGQLSYEQYFGPGTRLTVT.

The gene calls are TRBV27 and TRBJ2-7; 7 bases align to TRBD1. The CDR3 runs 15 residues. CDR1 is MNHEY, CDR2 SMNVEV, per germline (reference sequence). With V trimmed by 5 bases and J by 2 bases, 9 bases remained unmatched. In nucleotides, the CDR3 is TGTGCCAGCAGTCCCCGACAGGGCTTCGCCTACGAGCAGTACTTC. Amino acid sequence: CASSPRQGFAYEQYF.

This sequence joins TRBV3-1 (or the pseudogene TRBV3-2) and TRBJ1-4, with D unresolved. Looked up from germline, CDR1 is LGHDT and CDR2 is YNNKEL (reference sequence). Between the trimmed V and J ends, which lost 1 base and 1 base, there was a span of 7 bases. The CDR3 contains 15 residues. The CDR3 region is CASSQGGGTNEKLFF. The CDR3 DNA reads TGTGCCAGCAGCCAAGGAGGAGGAACTAATGAAAAACTGTTTTTT.

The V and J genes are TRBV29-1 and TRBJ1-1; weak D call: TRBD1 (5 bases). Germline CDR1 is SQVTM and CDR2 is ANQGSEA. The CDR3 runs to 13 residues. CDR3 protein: CTAVRGDRAEAFF. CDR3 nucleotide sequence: TGCACCGCCGTACGGGGGGATAGGGCTGAAGCTTTCTTT. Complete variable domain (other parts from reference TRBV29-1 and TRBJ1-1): SAVISQKPSRDICQRGTSLTIQCQVDSQVTMMFWYRQQPGQSLTLIATANQGSEATYESGFVIDKFPISRPNLTFSTLTVSNMSPEDSSIYLCTAVRGDRAEAFFGQGTRLTVV.

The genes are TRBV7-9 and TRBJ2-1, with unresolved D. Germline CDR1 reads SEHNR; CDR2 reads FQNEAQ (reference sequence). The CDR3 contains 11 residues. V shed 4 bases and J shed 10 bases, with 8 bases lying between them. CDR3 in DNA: TGTGCCAGCAGCTCGCCCGGAGAGCAGTTCTTC. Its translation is CASSSPGEQFF.

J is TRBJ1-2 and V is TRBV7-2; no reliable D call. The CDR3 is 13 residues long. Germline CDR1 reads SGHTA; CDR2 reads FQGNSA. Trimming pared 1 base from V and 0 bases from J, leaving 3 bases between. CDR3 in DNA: TGTGCCAGCAGCTTAGGAGCTAACTATGGCTACACCTTC. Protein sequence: CASSLGANYGYTF.

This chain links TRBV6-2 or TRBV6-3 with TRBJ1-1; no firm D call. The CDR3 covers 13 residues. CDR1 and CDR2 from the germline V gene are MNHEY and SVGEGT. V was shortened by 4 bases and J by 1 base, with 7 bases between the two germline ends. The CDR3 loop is CASSLVPNTEAFF. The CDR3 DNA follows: TGTGCCAGCAGTTTGGTCCCGAACACTGAAGCTTTCTTT.

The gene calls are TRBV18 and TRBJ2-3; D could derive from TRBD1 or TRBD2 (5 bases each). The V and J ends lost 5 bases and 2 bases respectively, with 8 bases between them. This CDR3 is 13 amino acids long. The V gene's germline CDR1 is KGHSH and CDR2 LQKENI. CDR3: CASSMGDTDTQYF. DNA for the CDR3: TGTGCCAGCTCAATGGGGGACACAGATACGCAGTATTTT.

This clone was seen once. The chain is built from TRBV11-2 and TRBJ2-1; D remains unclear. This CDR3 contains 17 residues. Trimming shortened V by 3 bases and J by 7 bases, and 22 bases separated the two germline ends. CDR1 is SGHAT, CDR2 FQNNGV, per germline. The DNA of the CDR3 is TGTGCCAGCAGCTTCCCCGACCCGGCCCGCCGACCGAATGAGCAGTTCTTC. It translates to CASSFPDPARRPNEQFF.

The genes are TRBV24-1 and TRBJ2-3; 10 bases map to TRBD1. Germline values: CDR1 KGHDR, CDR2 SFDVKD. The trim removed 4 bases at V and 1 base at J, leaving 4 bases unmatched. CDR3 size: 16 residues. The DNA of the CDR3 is TGTGCCACCAGTGACCGGGACAGGGGAGGCACAGATACGCAGTATTTT. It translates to CATSDRDRGGTDTQYF.

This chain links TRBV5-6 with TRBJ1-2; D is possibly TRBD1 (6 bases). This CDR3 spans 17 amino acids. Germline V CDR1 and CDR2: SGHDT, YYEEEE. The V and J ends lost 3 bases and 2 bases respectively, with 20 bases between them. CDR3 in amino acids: CASSSPIFKDRNYGYTF. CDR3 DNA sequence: TGTGCCAGCAGCTCCCCCATATTCAAGGACAGAAACTATGGCTACACCTTC.

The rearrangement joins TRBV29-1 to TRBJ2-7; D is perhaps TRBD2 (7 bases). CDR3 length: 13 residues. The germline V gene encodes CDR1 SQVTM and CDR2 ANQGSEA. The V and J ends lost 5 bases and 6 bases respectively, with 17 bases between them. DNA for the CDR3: TGCAGCGTTTCGGGGAAGGGAGGGGGCGAGCAGTACTTC. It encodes CSVSGKGGGEQYF.

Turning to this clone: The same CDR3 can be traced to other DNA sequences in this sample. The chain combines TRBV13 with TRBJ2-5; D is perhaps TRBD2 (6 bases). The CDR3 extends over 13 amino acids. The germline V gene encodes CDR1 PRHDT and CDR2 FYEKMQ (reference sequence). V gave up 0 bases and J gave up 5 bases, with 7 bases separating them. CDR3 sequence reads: CASSLGGGETQYF. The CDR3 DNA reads TGTGCCAGCAGCTTAGGAGGAGGGGAGACCCAGTACTTC.

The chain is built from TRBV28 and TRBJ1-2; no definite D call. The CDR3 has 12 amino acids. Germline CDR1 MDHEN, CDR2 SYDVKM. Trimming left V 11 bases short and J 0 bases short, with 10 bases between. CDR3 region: CAGHSANYGYTF. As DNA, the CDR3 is TGTGCCGGCCACAGCGCTAACTATGGCTACACCTTC.

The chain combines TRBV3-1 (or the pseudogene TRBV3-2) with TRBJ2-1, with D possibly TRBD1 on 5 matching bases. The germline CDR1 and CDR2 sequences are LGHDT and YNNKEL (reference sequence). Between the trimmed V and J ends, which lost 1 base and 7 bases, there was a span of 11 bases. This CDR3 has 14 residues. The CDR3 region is CASSQASGSNEQFF. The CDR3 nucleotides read TGTGCCAGCAGCCAAGCGTCAGGGTCAAATGAGCAGTTCTTC.

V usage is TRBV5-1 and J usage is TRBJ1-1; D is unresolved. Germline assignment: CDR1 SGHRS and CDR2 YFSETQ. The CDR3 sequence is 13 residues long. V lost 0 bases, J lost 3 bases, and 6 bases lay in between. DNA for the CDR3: TGCGCCAGCAGCTTGGACACATACACTGAAGCTTTCTTT. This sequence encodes CASSLDTYTEAFF.

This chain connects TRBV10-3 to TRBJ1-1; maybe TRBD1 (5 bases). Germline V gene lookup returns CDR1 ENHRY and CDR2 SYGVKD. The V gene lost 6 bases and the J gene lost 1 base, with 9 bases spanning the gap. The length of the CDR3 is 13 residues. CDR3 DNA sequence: TGTGCCATCAGAACAGGACAGAACACTGAAGCTTTCTTT. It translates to CAIRTGQNTEAFF.

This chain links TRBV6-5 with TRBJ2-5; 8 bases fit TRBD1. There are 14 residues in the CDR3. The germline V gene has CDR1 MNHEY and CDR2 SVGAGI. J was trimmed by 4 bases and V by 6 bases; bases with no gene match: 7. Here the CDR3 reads CASSHDRGRETQYF. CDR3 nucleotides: TGTGCCAGCAGCCACGACAGGGGCCGAGAGACCCAGTACTTC.

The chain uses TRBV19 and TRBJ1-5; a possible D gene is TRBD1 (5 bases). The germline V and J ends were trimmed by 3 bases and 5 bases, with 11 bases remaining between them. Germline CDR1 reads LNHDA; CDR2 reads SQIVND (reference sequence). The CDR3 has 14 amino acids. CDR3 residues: CASSIQGWDQPQHF. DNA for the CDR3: TGTGCCAGTAGTATCCAGGGTTGGGATCAGCCCCAGCATTTT. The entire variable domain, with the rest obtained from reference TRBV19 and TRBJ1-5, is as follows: DGGITQSPKYLFRKEGQNVTLSCEQNLNHDAMYWYRQDPGQGLRLIYYSQIVNDFQKGDIAEGYSVSREKKESFPLTVTSAQKNPTAFYLCASSIQGWDQPQHFGDGTRLSIL.

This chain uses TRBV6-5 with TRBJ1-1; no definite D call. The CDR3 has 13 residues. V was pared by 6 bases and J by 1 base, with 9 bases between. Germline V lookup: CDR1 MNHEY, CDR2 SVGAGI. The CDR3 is CASSLWENTEAFF. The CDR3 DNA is TGTGCCAGCAGCCTATGGGAGAACACTGAAGCTTTCTTT.

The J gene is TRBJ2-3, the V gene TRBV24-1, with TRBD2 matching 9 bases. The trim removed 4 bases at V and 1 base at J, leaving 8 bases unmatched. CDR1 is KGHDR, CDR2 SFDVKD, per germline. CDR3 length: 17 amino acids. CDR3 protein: CATSDLGTSQGTDTQYF. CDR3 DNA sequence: TGTGCCACCAGTGACCTAGGGACTAGCCAAGGCACAGATACGCAGTATTTT.